Shown below are 27 T cell receptor beta chains from a single sample sequenced in a study of beta chain features in type 1 diabetes. Study results and caveats: All four CD4+ subsets of Type 1 diabetes patients contained TCRB CDR3s that were moderately but significantly shorter.

These receptors are not linked to any known antigen. The entirety of the isolated RNA underwent reverse transcription, so expressed TCRB transcripts were sequenced. Here immunoSEQ multiplex PCR was the method, and the copy in TCRdb shows in-frame clones only, minus some. Of over 650,000 clones in the sample, over 12% were seen once. The sequenced sample was naive CD4+ T cells from blood. The receptors derive from a young man with type 1 diabetes.

The DNA for the CDR3 is TGTGCCACCCATAGCGGTTCGAACACCGGGGAGCTGTTTTTT. Translation: CATHSGSNTGELFF. The chain combines TRBV2 with TRBJ2-2, with TRBD2 as a possible D gene (6 bases). Between the trimmed V and J ends, which lost 10 bases and 0 bases, there was a span of 12 bases. The CDR3 extends over 14 amino acids. From germline, CDR1 is SNHLY and CDR2 FYNNEI.

This chain joins TRBV7-6 and TRBJ1-1, with 8 bases identical to TRBD1. V lost 0 bases, J lost 8 bases, and 5 bases stayed unmatched. The CDR3 loop spans 14 amino acids. Germline V gene sequence: CDR1 SGHVS, CDR2 FNYEAQ. The CDR3 nucleotides are TGTGCCAGCAGCTTAGCTAATTGGGACAGGGAAGCTTTCTTT. This sequence encodes CASSLANWDREAFF.

This chain uses TRBV10-3 with TRBJ2-7; D perhaps matches TRBD1 (5 bases). Germline V gives CDR1 ENHRY, CDR2 SYGVKD. V lost 2 bases and J 4 bases, leaving 24 bases between the germline ends. The length of the CDR3 is 18 residues. The DNA of the CDR3 is TGTGCCATCAGTGAGCCCAAAACAGGACCCCCAAGAACATACGAGCAGTACTTC. Protein: CAISEPKTGPPRTYEQYF.

The V and J genes are TRBV18 and TRBJ1-1; unclear D gene. Between the trimmed V and J ends, which lost 1 base and 0 bases, there was a span of 9 bases. Per germline, CDR1 KGHSH and CDR2 LQKENI. The CDR3 has 15 residues. The CDR3 here is CASSPRLEMNTEAFF. The CDR3 coding sequence is TGTGCCAGCTCACCACGGCTCGAGATGAACACTGAAGCTTTCTTT.

In its sample, this clone was seen a few times. This chain links TRBV5-1 with TRBJ1-5, with 7 bases fitting TRBD1. CDR1 SGHRS and CDR2 YFSETQ come from the germline V gene. The CDR3 runs to 14 residues. V was clipped by 4 bases and J by 4 bases; unmatched bases: 5. CDR3 in amino acids: CASSHGTENQPQHF. Here the CDR3 DNA reads TGCGCCAGCAGCCACGGGACAGAGAATCAGCCCCAGCATTTT.

The CDR3 DNA sequence: TGTGCCTACGGAGGGGGGGCCCAAATTAGCACAGATACGCAGTATTTT. Its protein product is CAYGGGAQISTDTQYF. The V gene is TRBV30, the J gene TRBJ2-3; maybe TRBD2 (7 bases). Germline V gene data show CDR1 as GTSNPN and CDR2 as SVGIG (reference sequence). The CDR3 sequence is 16 residues long. Trimming shortened V by 7 bases and J by 0 bases, and 20 bases separated the two germline ends.

V is TRBV10-3 and J is TRBJ1-2; 7 bases fit TRBD1. The J segment lost 0 bases and the V segment lost 9 bases, leaving 4 bases of the junction unmatched. This CDR3 region has 13 residues. The V gene's germline CDR1 is ENHRY and CDR2 SYGVKD. The CDR3 loop is CAMTGSSNYGYTF. CDR3 sequence (DNA): TGTGCCATGACAGGGAGTTCTAACTATGGCTACACCTTC.

With respect to this clone: A much more abundant neighbour one base away suggests this may be a read error. The identical CDR3 is also encoded by other nucleotide sequences in the sample. The V and J genes are TRBV7-3 and TRBJ2-1, with D uncertain. Germline lookup yields CDR1 SGHTA and CDR2 FQGTGA. V lost 3 bases and J 3 bases, leaving 0 bases between the germline ends. The CDR3 length is 11 residues. The CDR3 DNA reads TGTGCCAGCAGCTTCTACAATGAGCAGTTCTTC. Amino acid sequence: CASSFYNEQFF.

CDR3 sequence reads: CATSRDPDKTYEQYF. The CDR3 DNA follows: TGTGCCACCAGCAGAGATCCGGACAAAACCTACGAGCAGTACTTC. The chain is built from TRBV15 and TRBJ2-7; a weak D match, TRBD1 (5 bases). Germline V CDR1 and CDR2: LNHNV, YYDKDF (reference sequence). Trimming took off 0 bases at V and 2 bases at J, with 11 bases between the two ends. The CDR3 loop spans 15 amino acids.

The V call is TRBV6-1, the J call TRBJ2-5; no clear D. CDR3 length: 13 amino acids. Trimming stripped 2 bases from V and 4 bases from J, with 8 bases between. CDR1 and CDR2 (germline): MNHNS, SASEGT. CDR3 nucleotides: TGTGCCAGCAGTGAAATGGGATTAGAGACCCAGTACTTC. Protein sequence: CASSEMGLETQYF.

This clone was detected a few times. The chain links TRBV28 to TRBJ1-2, with D tentatively TRBD1 (6 bases). The ends were cut back, 4 bases at V and 7 bases at J, with 13 bases in the middle. CDR3 length equals 13 residues. Germline assignment: CDR1 MDHEN and CDR2 SYDVKM. For the CDR3, the DNA is TGTGCCAGCAGTTCCAGGGGCCCGGTTGGCTACACCTTC. Translation gives CASSSRGPVGYTF.

This clone turned up a few times. The CDR3 DNA is TGTGCCAGCAGCTCGGACAGGGTGAGGAATTCACCCCTCCACTTT. It codes for CASSSDRVRNSPLHF. The gene calls are TRBV7-2 and TRBJ1-6; TRBD1 aligns across 8 bases. The CDR3 is 15 residues long. V gave up 4 bases and J gave up 7 bases; unmatched junction bases: 6. Germline CDR1 SGHTA, CDR2 FQGNSA. Supplemented by reference TRBV7-2 and TRBJ1-6, the full variable domain reads GAGVSQSPSNKVTEKGKDVELRCDPISGHTALYWYRQSLGQGLEFLIYFQGNSAPDKSGLPSDRFSAERTGGSVSTLTIQRTQQEDSAVYLCASSSDRVRNSPLHFGNGTRLTVT.

The chain employs TRBV4-1 and TRBJ2-2; 7 positions match TRBD1. V gave up 3 bases and J gave up 0 bases; unmatched junction bases: 10. This CDR3 comprises 18 residues. Germline CDR1 MGHRA, CDR2 YSYEKL. CDR3 residues: CASSHLHRGTANTGELFF. The CDR3 coding sequence is TGCGCCAGCAGCCATCTTCACCGTGGGACAGCGAACACCGGGGAGCTGTTTTTT.

A few counts support this clone. V usage is TRBV29-1 and J usage is TRBJ2-3, with TRBD2 identical over 7 bases. The CDR3 is made up of 12 amino acids. The germline gives CDR1 SQVTM, CDR2 ANQGSEA. The ends lost 7 bases at V and 6 bases at J; junction bases unmatched: 7. CDR3 protein: CSGDYGGDTQYF. The CDR3 DNA sequence: TGCAGCGGGGACTACGGAGGGGATACGCAGTATTTT.

This clone was detected only a few times. This chain joins TRBV29-1 and TRBJ1-3; 8 nucleotides line up with TRBD1. V lost 7 bases to trimming and J lost 3 bases; unmatched junction nucleotides: 5. The V gene's germline CDR1 is SQVTM and CDR2 ANQGSEA. The CDR3 is 13 residues long. Here the CDR3 reads CSAQGARGNTIYF. For the CDR3, the DNA is TGCAGCGCCCAGGGGGCGCGTGGAAACACCATATATTTT. The variable domain in full, completed from reference TRBV29-1 and TRBJ1-3, reads SAVISQKPSRDICQRGTSLTIQCQVDSQVTMMFWYRQQPGQSLTLIATANQGSEATYESGFVIDKFPISRPNLTFSTLTVSNMSPEDSSIYLCSAQGARGNTIYFGEGSWLTVV.

V and J are TRBV11-2 and TRBJ2-3, with D unclear. CDR3 length: 13 amino acids. V was shortened by 8 bases and J by 0 bases, with 9 bases between the two germline ends. Germline assignment: CDR1 SGHAT and CDR2 FQNNGV. The CDR3, as DNA: TGTGCCAGCGGCACCTCTAGCACAGATACGCAGTATTTT. Its translation is CASGTSSTDTQYF.

This clone has a handful of counts. The chain joins TRBV30 to TRBJ2-1; 9 positions match TRBD2. Germline trimming cut 0 bases from V and 3 bases from J; bases unmatched to any gene: 6. This CDR3 has 16 residues. The germline V gene encodes CDR1 GTSNPN and CDR2 SVGIG (reference sequence). This CDR3 is CAWSVARTSDYNEQFF. For the CDR3, the DNA is TGTGCCTGGAGTGTAGCCCGGACTAGCGACTACAATGAGCAGTTCTTC.

The CDR3 is CASSIALGSRNTQYF. The CDR3 nucleotides read TGTGCCAGTAGTATTGCTCTGGGATCGAGGAATACGCAGTATTTT. The genes are TRBV19 and TRBJ2-3; D is uncertain. CDR1 is LNHDA, CDR2 SQIVND, per germline (reference sequence). The V end lost 3 bases, the J end lost 7 bases, and 17 bases lay between the germline ends. The CDR3 is 15 residues long. The entire variable domain, with the rest obtained from reference TRBV19 and TRBJ2-3, is as follows: DGGITQSPKYLFRKEGQNVTLSCEQNLNHDAMYWYRQDPGQGLRLIYYSQIVNDFQKGDIAEGYSVSREKKESFPLTVTSAQKNPTAFYLCASSIALGSRNTQYFGPGTRLTVL.

To note about this clone: This specimen includes other DNA sequences encoding the same CDR3. DNA for the CDR3: TGCGCCAGCAGCTTGGCCTTGCGGCAAGAGACCCAGTACTTC. This gives the protein CASSLALRQETQYF. The V and J genes are TRBV5-1 and TRBJ2-5; unclear D gene. The CDR3 runs to 14 residues. CDR1 SGHRS and CDR2 YFSETQ come from the germline V gene. V shed 0 bases and J shed 2 bases, with 8 bases lying between them.

This clone was picked up a small number of times. V is TRBV6-5 and J is TRBJ2-4; 13 bases agree with TRBD2. This CDR3 has 16 residues. With V trimmed by 4 bases and J by 2 bases, 2 bases remained unmatched. The germline gives CDR1 MNHEY, CDR2 SVGAGI. Written as DNA, the CDR3 is TGTGCCAGCAGTTCACTAGCGGGGGGGCCCAAAAACATTCAGTACTTC. Protein product: CASSSLAGGPKNIQYF.

This clone occurred a few times. The CDR3 sequence is CASSPRASPYEQYF. Here the CDR3 DNA reads TGTGCCAGCAGCCCCCGGGCTTCACCCTACGAGCAGTACTTC. The rearrangement joins TRBV7-9 to TRBJ2-7; unclear D gene. The CDR3 contains 14 residues. Germline loops: CDR1 SEHNR, CDR2 FQNEAQ (reference sequence). Trimming left V 5 bases short and J 2 bases short, with 13 bases between.

The chain employs TRBV20-1 and TRBJ2-1; possibly TRBD1 or TRBD2 for D (6 bases each). Trimming stripped 7 bases from V and 7 bases from J, with 11 bases between. This CDR3 is built from 11 residues. CDR1 and CDR2 from the germline V gene are DFQATT and SNEGSKA (reference sequence). The CDR3 DNA sequence: TGCAGTGGTGGAGGGGGAAATGAGCAGTTCTTC. Translation: CSGGGGNEQFF.

The V gene is TRBV5-1, the J gene TRBJ2-7; D is ambiguous. The CDR3 contains 15 residues. CDR1 SGHRS and CDR2 YFSETQ come from the germline V gene. V lost 0 bases and J 2 bases, leaving 12 bases between the germline ends. In DNA form, the CDR3 reads TGCGCCAGCAGCTTGGCCGTGGGTTCTACCTACGAGCAGTACTTC. As protein: CASSLAVGSTYEQYF.

This clone came up a few times. This chain uses TRBV29-1 with TRBJ2-5; TRBD1 is a possible D gene (5 bases). Deletions cut 3 bases from V and 5 bases from J, with 13 bases between. Germline CDR1 SQVTM, CDR2 ANQGSEA. This CDR3 has 13 residues. The CDR3 coding sequence is TGCAGCGTTGAGACCCATTACAGGGAGACCCAGTACTTC. Amino acids: CSVETHYRETQYF.

This chain's CDR3 is CASSVGVYRAYQETQYF. The CDR3 DNA sequence: TGTGCCAGCAGCGTAGGAGTTTACCGGGCGTACCAAGAGACCCAGTACTTC. The chain uses TRBV9 and TRBJ2-5; no clear D. V lost 0 bases and J lost 0, with 15 bases in between. From germline, CDR1 is SGDLS and CDR2 YYNGEE. The CDR3 contains 17 residues.

As DNA, the CDR3 is TGTGCCAGCAGCTTAGGACAGGGAGTTTCGGATGAGCAGTTCTTC. Its translation: CASSLGQGVSDEQFF. This chain joins TRBV11-1 and TRBJ2-1; 7 bases are shared with TRBD1. With V trimmed by 1 base and J by 8 bases, 8 bases remained unmatched. The V gene's germline CDR1 is SGHAT and CDR2 FQDESV (reference sequence). The length of the CDR3 is 15 residues.

This chain uses TRBV7-2 with TRBJ1-5, with D possibly being TRBD1 (5 bases). The V gene's germline CDR1 is SGHTA and CDR2 FQGNSA. Between the trimmed V and J ends, which lost 2 bases and 3 bases, there was a span of 17 bases. The CDR3 has 17 residues. In DNA, the CDR3 is TGTGCCAGCAGCTTATTCTGGGGAGGGGTCAACAATCAGCCCCAGCATTTT. This encodes CASSLFWGGVNNQPQHF.